Listed below are T cell receptor beta chains from one sample, sequenced in a study of sequential checkpoint blockade in melanoma. The assay was immunoSEQ multiplex PCR, and TCRdb's table has in-frame clones only and misses some. This table has approximately 6,000 clones, about 25% appearing once. The sequencing used tumor tissue (inferred from file names), collected from a patient given nivolumab and ipilimumab in sequence. Receptors were obtained from a human donor with melanoma. Each CDR3 is given with its conserved first and last residue. D genes are given only for firm matches. Size is stated for part of the rows, as once, few or many counts, or as a class when the clone is expanded.

J	V	D	size	DNA	CDR3
TRBJ2-3	TRBV28	.	medium-sized	TGTGCCAGCAGTTACGGGAGCACAGATACGCAGTATTTT	CASSYGSTDTQYF
TRBJ2-7	TRBV19	.	.	TGTGCCAGTAGTTGGGCAGGCGGCGCCTACGAGCAGTACTTC	CASSWAGGAYEQYF
TRBJ2-7	TRBV9	.	few	TGTGCCAGCAGCGTAGATGGGGTCCAACGGCAGCAGTACTTC	CASSVDGVQRQQYF
TRBJ1-1	TRBV28	.	.	TGTGCCAGCAGCACCTTACGGCGGGGCAGCACTGAAGCTTTCTTT	CASSTLRRGSTEAFF
TRBJ2-2	TRBV7-4	.	few	TGTGCTAGCAGCTCTCAGTCGTCCGGGGAGCTGTTTTTT	CASSSQSSGELFF
TRBJ2-5	TRBV18	.	.	TGTGCCAGCTCACCACGGGAAGAGACCCAGTACTTC	CASSPREETQYF
TRBJ2-3	TRBV18	.	once	TGTGCCAGCTCACCTATGACAGCGCCAGATACGCAGTATTTT	CASSPMTAPDTQYF
TRBJ1-1	TRBV10-3	.	medium-sized	TGTGCCATCAGTGAGGAAGGCAGGGTTAGCACTGAAGCTTTCTTT	CAISEEGRVSTEAFF
TRBJ2-3	TRBV11-3	.	.	TGTGCCAGCAGCGTCCGGGACAAGGACATCTACACAGATACGCAGTATTTT	CASSVRDKDIYTDTQYF
TRBJ2-5	TRBV11-3	.	many	TGTGCCAGCAGCTCAAGGATCCCGCAAGAGACCCAGTACTTC	CASSSRIPQETQYF
TRBJ1-2	TRBV30	.	few	TGTGCCTGGACTGTAGGGGGGAAAGGCTACACCTTC	CAWTVGGKGYTF
TRBJ1-5	TRBV28	.	.	TGTGCCAGCAGTTCCCCGGCAGGGGGCAATCAGCCCCAGCATTTT	CASSSPAGGNQPQHF
TRBJ1-4	TRBV30	.	few	TGTGCCCCCGCGGCAGGGGCCGATGAAAAACTGTTTTTT	CAPAAGADEKLFF
TRBJ1-4	TRBV7-7	TRBD1	many	TGTGCCAGCAGCCGTGCGACAGGGGGCCCTAATGAAAAACTGTTTTTT	CASSRATGGPNEKLFF
TRBJ2-2	TRBV6-8	.	few	TGTGCCAGCAGTCCGACTCTTACCGGGGAGCTGTTTTTT	CASSPTLTGELFF
TRBJ2-7	TRBV11-3	TRBD1	.	TGTGCCAGCAGCCCTTGGACAGGGGGTATCGAGCAGTACTTC	CASSPWTGGIEQYF
TRBJ1-2	TRBV9	TRBD1	.	TGTGCCAGCAGCCGGACAGGGGGCTTTGGCTACACCTTC	CASSRTGGFGYTF
TRBJ1-1	TRBV6-8	TRBD1	few	TGTGCCATCCGGACAGGGGGCGCGGATGCTTTCTTT	CAIRTGGADAFF
TRBJ2-3	TRBV11-3	.	.	TGTGCCAGCAGCTCCCAACCGGATTACACAGATACGCAGTATTTT	CASSSQPDYTDTQYF
TRBJ2-2	TRBV6-1	TRBD2	.	TGTGCCAGCAGTGAAGGGGCTAGCGGAACCAACACCGGGGAGCTGTTTTTT	CASSEGASGTNTGELFF
TRBJ1-1	TRBV28	.	.	TGTGCCAGCAGCCCTCAACAGGGTGTGAACACTGAAGCTTTCTTT	CASSPQQGVNTEAFF
TRBJ1-1	TRBV14	.	.	TGTGCCAGCAGCCAAGAATGGAGGGGACGGAACACTGAAGCTTTCTTT	CASSQEWRGRNTEAFF
TRBJ1-3	TRBV18	.	.	TGTGCCAGCTCACCACCGCATTCCTCTGGAAACACCATATATTTT	CASSPPHSSGNTIYF
TRBJ2-4	TRBV6-8	.	.	TGTGCCAGCAGTTCGGGACTCCTGGGCATTCAGTACTTC	CASSSGLLGIQYF
TRBJ1-2	TRBV28	TRBD1	few	TGTGCCAGCAGTCAAATCGGACAGGGGCCTTATGGCTACACCTTC	CASSQIGQGPYGYTF
TRBJ2-7	TRBV6-7	.	.	TGTGCCAGCAGTGAGACAAATCTTGAGTACTTC	CASSETNLEYF
TRBJ1-2	TRBV9	.	medium-sized	TGTGCCAGCAGCCCCCTGGGTGCGGTCGGGGCTTATGCTGGCTACACCTTC	CASSPLGAVGAYAGYTF
TRBJ2-7	TRBV11-3	.	few	TGTGCCAGCAGCTTGGAGGCGGAGCAAACCTACGAGCAGTACTTC	CASSLEAEQTYEQYF
TRBJ1-4	TRBV6-8	.	few	TGTGCCAGCAGCCCCGGACGGGTTAATGAAAAACTGTTTTTT	CASSPGRVNEKLFF
TRBJ2-1	TRBV11-3	TRBD2	few	TGTGCCAGCAGCTGGGACTACATCACCCAGAGCTCCTACAATGAGCAGTTCTTC	CASSWDYITQSSYNEQFF
TRBJ1-5	TRBV6-8	.	few	TGTGCCAGCACCCCGCGGGGGGCTAGTGGTGGCAATCAGCCCCAGCATTTT	CASTPRGASGGNQPQHF
TRBJ2-5	TRBV28	.	.	TGTGCCAGCAGTTCGGACACCACTGGGGAGACCCAGTACTTC	CASSSDTTGETQYF
TRBJ1-3	TRBV30	.	.	TGTGCCTGGAGTGAATGGGGGGTGGGAAACACCATATATTTT	CAWSEWGVGNTIYF
TRBJ1-2	TRBV19	.	.	TGTGCCAGTAGTACGTTCAGGGCTCTCCGGGAGGTTAACTATGGCTACACCTTC	CASSTFRALREVNYGYTF
TRBJ2-3	TRBV9	.	few	TGTGCCAGCAGCGTAGGGAACAGGGGAGGATCAGATACGCAGTATTTT	CASSVGNRGGSDTQYF
TRBJ2-2	TRBV5-1	.	.	TGCGCCAGCAGGGGATCCGGGGAAACCGGGGAGCTGTTTTTT	CASRGSGETGELFF
TRBJ2-7	TRBV4-1	.	.	TGCGCCAGCAGCCAAGCTATCCCAATTATCCCCTACGAGCAGTACTTC	CASSQAIPIIPYEQYF
TRBJ1-1	TRBV6-8	.	.	TGTGCCGTCCTGGATGGGGTAGGGAACACTGAAGCTTTCTTT	CAVLDGVGNTEAFF
TRBJ2-5	TRBV6-8	TRBD2	few	TGTGCCAGCAGACCGACTAGCTATTGGGAGACCCAGTACTTC	CASRPTSYWETQYF
TRBJ2-1	TRBV30	.	.	TGTGCCTGGAGCCGGGGCCACCAGGTTAGGAGGAGTGAGCAGTTCTTC	CAWSRGHQVRRSEQFF
TRBJ2-7	TRBV12-1	.	few	TGTGCCAGCAGCCCCGGGGGGTCCTACGAGCAGTACTTC	CASSPGGSYEQYF
TRBJ1-3	TRBV14	TRBD1	few	TGTGCCAGCAGCCTGCCAGGGACAGACTCTGGAAACACCATATATTTT	CASSLPGTDSGNTIYF
TRBJ2-3	TRBV18	TRBD2	.	TGTGCCAGCTCACCCGGACTAGGGAGAGATACGCAGTATTTT	CASSPGLGRDTQYF
TRBJ2-1	TRBV11-3	TRBD2	many	TGTGCCAGCAGCTTGGGGACTACCACCTTCGGCAATGAGCAGTTCTTC	CASSLGTTTFGNEQFF
TRBJ2-3	TRBV18	.	.	TGTGCCAGCTCACCAGCGGTAGATACGCAGTATTTT	CASSPAVDTQYF
TRBJ2-1	TRBV28	.	few	TGTGCCAGCAGTTCCCCCGGCCTTAAGGGCTACAATGAGCAGTTCTTC	CASSSPGLKGYNEQFF
TRBJ2-1	TRBV19	TRBD2	.	TGTGCCAGCAGTAAGCGGGGCGGGGATGAGCAGTTCTTC	CASSKRGGDEQFF
TRBJ1-5	TRBV6-8	TRBD1	.	TGTGCCAGCAGCCAGACAGGGGGGAATCAGCCCCAGCATTTT	CASSQTGGNQPQHF
TRBJ2-5	TRBV11-3	TRBD2	many	TGTGCCAGCAGCTTGACTAGCGAGGTTAGAGAGACCCAGTACTTC	CASSLTSEVRETQYF
TRBJ1-5	TRBV6-8	.	few	TGTGCCAGCAGTTACGAACCTCCGGGACGTAATAGCAATCAGCCCCAGCATTTT	CASSYEPPGRNSNQPQHF
TRBJ2-5	TRBV19	.	.	TGTGCCAGTAGTATGACGGTCCAAGAGACCCAGTACTTC	CASSMTVQETQYF
TRBJ1-5	TRBV5-8	.	few	TGTGCCAGCAGCTTAAATCGGAATCAGCCCCAGCATTTT	CASSLNRNQPQHF
TRBJ2-3	TRBV10-2	TRBD2	.	TGCGCCAGCACAGGGGAACGGGCTAGCGGGAGTACAGATACGCAGTATTTT	CASTGERASGSTDTQYF
TRBJ2-1	TRBV5-1	.	.	TGCGCCAGCAGCTTGGTGGGCAGTTACAATGAGCAGTTCTTC	CASSLVGSYNEQFF
TRBJ2-1	TRBV5-1	TRBD2	.	TGCGCCAGCAGCTTGAAACTAGCGGGAGTCAATGAGCAGTTCTTC	CASSLKLAGVNEQFF
TRBJ2-1	TRBV5-1	TRBD2	.	TGCGCCAGCAGCTCGAGGGGACTAGCGGGAGGGCCGGGTGAGCAGTTCTTC	CASSSRGLAGGPGEQFF
TRBJ2-3	TRBV18	TRBD2	.	TGTGCCAGCTCACCCGGACTAGCGCGTACAGATACGCAGTATTTT	CASSPGLARTDTQYF
TRBJ1-1	TRBV11-3	.	medium-sized	TGTGCCAGCAGCTTGGGCGGACAGAACACTGAAGCTTTCTTT	CASSLGGQNTEAFF
TRBJ2-2	TRBV28	TRBD2	.	TGTGCCAGCAGTTTATCTGCTAGCGGGTTGAACACCGGGGAGCTGTTTTTT	CASSLSASGLNTGELFF
TRBJ2-3	TRBV19	.	.	TGTGCCAGTAGCGCATCTGGGGGCAAATTGGATACGCAGTATTTT	CASSASGGKLDTQYF